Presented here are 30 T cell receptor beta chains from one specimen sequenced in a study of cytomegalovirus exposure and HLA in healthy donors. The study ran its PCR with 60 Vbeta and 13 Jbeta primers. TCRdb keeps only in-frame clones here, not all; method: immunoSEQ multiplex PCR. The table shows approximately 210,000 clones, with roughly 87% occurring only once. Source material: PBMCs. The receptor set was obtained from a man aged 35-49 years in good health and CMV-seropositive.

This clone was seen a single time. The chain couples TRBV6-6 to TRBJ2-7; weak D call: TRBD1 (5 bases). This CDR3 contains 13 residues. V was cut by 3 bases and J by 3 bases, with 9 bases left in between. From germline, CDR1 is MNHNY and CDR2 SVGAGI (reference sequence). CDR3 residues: CASSYGHNYEQYV. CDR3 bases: TGTGCCAGCAGTTATGGACACAACTACGAGCAGTACGTC.

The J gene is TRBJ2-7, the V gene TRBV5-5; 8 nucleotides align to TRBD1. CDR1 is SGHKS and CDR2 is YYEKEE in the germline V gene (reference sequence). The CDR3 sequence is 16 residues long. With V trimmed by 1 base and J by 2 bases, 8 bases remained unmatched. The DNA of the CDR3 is TGTGCCAGCAGCTTGACCCGGACAGGGTGGCCCTACGAGCAGTACGTC. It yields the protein CASSLTRTGWPYEQYV.

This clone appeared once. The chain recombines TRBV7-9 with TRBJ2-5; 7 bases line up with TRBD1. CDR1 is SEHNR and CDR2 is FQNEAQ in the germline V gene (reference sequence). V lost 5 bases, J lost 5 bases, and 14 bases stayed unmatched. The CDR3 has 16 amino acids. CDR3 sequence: CASSLTWPTGRETQYF. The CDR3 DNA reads TGTGCCAGCAGCCTTACCTGGCCGACAGGGCGGGAGACCCAGTACTTC. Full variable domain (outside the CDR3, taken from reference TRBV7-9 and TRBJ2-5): DTGVSQNPRHKITKRGQNVTFRCDPISEHNRLYWYRQTLGQGPEFLTYFQNEAQLEKSRLLSDRFSAERPKGSFSTLEIQRTEQGDSAMYLCASSLTWPTGRETQYFGPGTRLLVL.

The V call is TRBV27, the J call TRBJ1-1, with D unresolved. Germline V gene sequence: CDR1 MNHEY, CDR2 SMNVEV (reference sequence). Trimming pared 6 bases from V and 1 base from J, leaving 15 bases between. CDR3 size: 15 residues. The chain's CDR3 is CASSSLFAPNTEAFF. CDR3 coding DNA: TGTGCCAGCAGCTCGCTGTTCGCGCCGAACACTGAAGCTTTCTTT.

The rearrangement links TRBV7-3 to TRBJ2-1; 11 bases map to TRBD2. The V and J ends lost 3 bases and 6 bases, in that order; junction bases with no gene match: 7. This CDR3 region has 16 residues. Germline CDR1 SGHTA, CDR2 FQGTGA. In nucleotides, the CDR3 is TGTGCCAGCAGCTTCACCGGGCTAGCGGGAGGCAATGAGCAGTTCTTC. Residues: CASSFTGLAGGNEQFF.

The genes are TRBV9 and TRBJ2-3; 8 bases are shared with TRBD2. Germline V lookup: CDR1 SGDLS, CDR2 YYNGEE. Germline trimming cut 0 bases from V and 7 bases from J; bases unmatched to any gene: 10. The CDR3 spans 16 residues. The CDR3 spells CASSVGVSGVTNTQYF. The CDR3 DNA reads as TGTGCCAGCAGCGTAGGGGTTAGCGGGGTTACTAATACGCAGTATTTT. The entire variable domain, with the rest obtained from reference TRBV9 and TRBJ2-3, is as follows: DSGVTQTPKHLITATGQRVTLRCSPRSGDLSVYWYQQSLDQGLQFLIQYYNGEERAKGNILERFSAQQFPDLHSELNLSSLELGDSALYFCASSVGVSGVTNTQYFGPGTRLTVL.

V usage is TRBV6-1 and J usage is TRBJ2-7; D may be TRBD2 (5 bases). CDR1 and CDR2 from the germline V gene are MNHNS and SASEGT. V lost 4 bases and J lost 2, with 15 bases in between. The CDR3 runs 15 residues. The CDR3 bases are TGTGCCAGCAGTGGGGAGTGGGAGAGCCCCTACGAGCAGTACTTC. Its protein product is CASSGEWESPYEQYF.

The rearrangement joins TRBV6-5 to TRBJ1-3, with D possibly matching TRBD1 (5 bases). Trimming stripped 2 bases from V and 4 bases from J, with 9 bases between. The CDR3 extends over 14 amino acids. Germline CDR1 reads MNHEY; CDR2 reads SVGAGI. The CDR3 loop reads CASSYRGVGNTIYF. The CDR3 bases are TGTGCCAGCAGTTACAGGGGTGTCGGAAACACCATATATTTT.

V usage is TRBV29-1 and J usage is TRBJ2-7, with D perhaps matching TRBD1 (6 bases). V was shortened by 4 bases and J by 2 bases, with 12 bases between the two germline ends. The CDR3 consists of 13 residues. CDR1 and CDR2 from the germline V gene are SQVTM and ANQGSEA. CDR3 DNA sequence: TGCAGCGTTGCGGGGACAACTACCTACGAGCAGTACTTC. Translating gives CSVAGTTTYEQYF.

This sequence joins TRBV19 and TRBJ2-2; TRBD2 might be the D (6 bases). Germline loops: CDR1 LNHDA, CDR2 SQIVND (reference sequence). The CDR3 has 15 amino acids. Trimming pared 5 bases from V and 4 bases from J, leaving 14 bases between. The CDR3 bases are TGTGCCAGTAGTGCGGGGTGGGGATTCACCGGGGAGCTGTTTTTT. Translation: CASSAGWGFTGELFF.

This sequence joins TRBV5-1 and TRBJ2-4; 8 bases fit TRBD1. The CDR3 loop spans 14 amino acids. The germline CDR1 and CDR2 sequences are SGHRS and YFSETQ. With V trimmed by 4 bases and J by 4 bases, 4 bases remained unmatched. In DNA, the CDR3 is TGCGCCAGCAGCCCGGACAGGGCGAAAAACATTCAGTACTTC. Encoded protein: CASSPDRAKNIQYF.

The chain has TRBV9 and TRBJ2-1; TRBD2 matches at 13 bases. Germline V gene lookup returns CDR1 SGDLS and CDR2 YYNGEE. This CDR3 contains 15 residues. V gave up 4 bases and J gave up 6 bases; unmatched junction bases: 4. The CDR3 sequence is CASSPGTSGTNEQFF. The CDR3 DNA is TGTGCCAGCAGCCCCGGGACTAGCGGGACCAATGAGCAGTTCTTC.

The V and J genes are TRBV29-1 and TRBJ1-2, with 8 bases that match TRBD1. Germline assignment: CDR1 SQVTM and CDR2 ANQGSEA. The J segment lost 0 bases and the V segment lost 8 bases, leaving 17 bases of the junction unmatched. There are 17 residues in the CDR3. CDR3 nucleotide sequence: TGCAGCATATCCGGGACAGGCTACCCATTCACTAACTATGGCTACACCTTC. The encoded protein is CSISGTGYPFTNYGYTF.

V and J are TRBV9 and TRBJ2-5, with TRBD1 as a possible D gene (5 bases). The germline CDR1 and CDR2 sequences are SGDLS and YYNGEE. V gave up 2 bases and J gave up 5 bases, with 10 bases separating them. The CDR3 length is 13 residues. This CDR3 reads CASSVTVWETQYF. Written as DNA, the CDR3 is TGTGCCAGCAGCGTGACAGTCTGGGAGACCCAGTACTTC.

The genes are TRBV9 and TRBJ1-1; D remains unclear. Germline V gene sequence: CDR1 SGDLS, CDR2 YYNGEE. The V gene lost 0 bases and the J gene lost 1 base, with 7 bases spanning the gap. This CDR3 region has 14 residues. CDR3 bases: TGTGCCAGCAGCGTAGTCCAGGAGAACACTGAAGCTTTCTTT. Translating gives CASSVVQENTEAFF. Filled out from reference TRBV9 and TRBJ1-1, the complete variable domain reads DSGVTQTPKHLITATGQRVTLRCSPRSGDLSVYWYQQSLDQGLQFLIQYYNGEERAKGNILERFSAQQFPDLHSELNLSSLELGDSALYFCASSVVQENTEAFFGQGTRLTVV.

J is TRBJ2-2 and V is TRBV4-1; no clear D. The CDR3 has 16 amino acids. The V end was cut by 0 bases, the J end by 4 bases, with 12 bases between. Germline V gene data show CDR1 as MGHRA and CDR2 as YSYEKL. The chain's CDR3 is CASSQDPGSPTGELFF. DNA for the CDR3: TGCGCCAGCAGCCAAGATCCGGGTAGCCCCACCGGGGAGCTGTTTTTT.

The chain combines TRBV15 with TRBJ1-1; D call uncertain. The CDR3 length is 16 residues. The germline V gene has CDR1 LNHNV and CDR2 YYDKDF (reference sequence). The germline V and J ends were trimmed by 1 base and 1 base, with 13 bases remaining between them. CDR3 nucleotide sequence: TGTGCCACCAGCAGAGTACACACTACGACGAACACTGAAGCTTTCTTT. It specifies CATSRVHTTTNTEAFF.

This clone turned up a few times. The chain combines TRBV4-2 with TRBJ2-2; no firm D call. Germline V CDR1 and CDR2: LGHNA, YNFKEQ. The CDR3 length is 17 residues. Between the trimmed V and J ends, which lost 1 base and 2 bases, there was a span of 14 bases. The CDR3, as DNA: TGTGCCAGCAGCCAAGTAGTCACAATAGCAAACACCGGGGAGCTGTTTTTT. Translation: CASSQVVTIANTGELFF.

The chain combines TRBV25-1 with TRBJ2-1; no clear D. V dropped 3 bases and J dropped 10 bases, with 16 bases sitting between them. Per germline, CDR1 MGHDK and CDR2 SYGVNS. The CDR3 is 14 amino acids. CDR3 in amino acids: CASSDGPGAREQFF. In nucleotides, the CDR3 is TGTGCCAGCAGTGATGGCCCCGGAGCGCGAGAGCAGTTCTTC. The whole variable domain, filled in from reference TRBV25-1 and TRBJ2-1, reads EADIYQTPRYLVIGTGKKITLECSQTMGHDKMYWYQQDPGMELHLIHYSYGVNSTEKGDLSSESTVSRIRTEHFPLTLESARPSHTSQYLCASSDGPGAREQFFGPGTRLTVL.

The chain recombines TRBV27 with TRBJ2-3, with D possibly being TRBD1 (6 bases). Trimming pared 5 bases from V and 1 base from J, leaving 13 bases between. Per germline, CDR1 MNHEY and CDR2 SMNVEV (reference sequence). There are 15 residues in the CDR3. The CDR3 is CASSPRQDGTDTQYF. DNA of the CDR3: TGTGCCAGCAGTCCTCGACAGGACGGCACAGATACGCAGTATTTT.

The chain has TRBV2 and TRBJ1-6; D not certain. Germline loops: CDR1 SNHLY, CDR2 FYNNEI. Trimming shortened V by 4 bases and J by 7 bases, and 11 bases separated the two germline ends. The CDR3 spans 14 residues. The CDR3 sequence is CASSVVASNSPLHF. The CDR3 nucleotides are TGTGCCAGCAGTGTGGTAGCCTCAAATTCACCCCTCCACTTT.

The CDR3 region has the DNA TGCGCCAGCAGCGTGCTAGCGGGAGCCAATGAGCAGTTCTTC. The encoded protein is CASSVLAGANEQFF. V gene TRBV5-1 combines with J gene TRBJ2-1; 10 nucleotides line up with TRBD2. The CDR3 consists of 14 residues. Unmatched junction bases numbered 4, after V lost 4 bases and J lost 6 bases. Germline V lookup: CDR1 SGHRS, CDR2 YFSETQ.

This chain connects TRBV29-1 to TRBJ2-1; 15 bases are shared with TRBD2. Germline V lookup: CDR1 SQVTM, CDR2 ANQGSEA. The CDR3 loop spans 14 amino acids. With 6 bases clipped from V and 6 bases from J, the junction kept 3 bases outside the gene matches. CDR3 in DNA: TGCAGCGTAGTGGGACTAGCGGGAGGCAATGAGCAGTTCTTC. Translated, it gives CSVVGLAGGNEQFF.

CDR3 DNA sequence: TGTGCCAGCAGCGTTCGGGTGGCAACTAATGAAAAACTGTTTTTT. Protein product: CASSVRVATNEKLFF. The chain has TRBV9 and TRBJ1-4, with unresolved D. With 2 bases removed from V and 0 bases from J, the gap between germline ends came to 8 bases. Per the germline V gene, CDR1 is SGDLS and CDR2 is YYNGEE. There are 15 residues in the CDR3.

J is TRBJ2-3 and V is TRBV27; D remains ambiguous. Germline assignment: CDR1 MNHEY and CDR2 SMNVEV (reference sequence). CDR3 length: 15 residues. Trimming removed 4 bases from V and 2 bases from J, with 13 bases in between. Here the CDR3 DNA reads TGTGCCAGCAGTTCCCCCTCGCGGCCCACAGATACGCAGTATTTT. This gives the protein CASSSPSRPTDTQYF.

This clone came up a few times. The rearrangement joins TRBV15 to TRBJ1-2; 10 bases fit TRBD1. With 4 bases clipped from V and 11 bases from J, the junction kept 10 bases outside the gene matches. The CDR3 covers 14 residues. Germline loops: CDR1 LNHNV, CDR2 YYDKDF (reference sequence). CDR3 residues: CATSTLGDRGEYTF. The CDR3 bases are TGTGCCACCAGCACCCTTGGGGACAGGGGAGAGTACACCTTC.

The CDR3 loop reads CASSFPDRDSTEAFF. In DNA, the CDR3 is TGCGCCAGCAGCTTCCCTGACAGGGACAGCACTGAAGCTTTCTTT. This rearrangement joins TRBV5-1 to TRBJ1-1; 7 bases align to TRBD1. CDR3 length: 15 amino acids. After removal of 2 bases from V and 4 bases from J, the junction contained 8 bases not matched to a gene. Per the germline V gene, CDR1 is SGHRS and CDR2 is YFSETQ.

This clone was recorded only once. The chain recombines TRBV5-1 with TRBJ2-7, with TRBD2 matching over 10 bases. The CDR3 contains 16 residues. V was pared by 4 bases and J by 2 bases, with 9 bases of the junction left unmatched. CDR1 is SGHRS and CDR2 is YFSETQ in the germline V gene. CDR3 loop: CASSGGGLATTYEQYF. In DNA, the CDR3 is TGCGCCAGCAGCGGGGGGGGACTAGCGACAACCTACGAGCAGTACTTC.

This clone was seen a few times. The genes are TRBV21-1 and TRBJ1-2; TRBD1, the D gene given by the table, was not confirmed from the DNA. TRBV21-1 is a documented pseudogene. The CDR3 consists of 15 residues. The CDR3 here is CASSSDLRVTNGYTF. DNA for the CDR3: TGTGCCAGCAGCAGCGACCTCAGGGTAACAAATGGCTACACCTTC.

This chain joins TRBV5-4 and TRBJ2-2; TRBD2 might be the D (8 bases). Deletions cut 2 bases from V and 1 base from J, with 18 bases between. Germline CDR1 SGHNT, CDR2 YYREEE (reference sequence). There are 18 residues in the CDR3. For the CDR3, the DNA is TGTGCCAGCAGCTTCGGCGGACAGGCGGGAGGGAACACCGGGGAGCTGTTTTTT. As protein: CASSFGGQAGGNTGELFF.